This T cell receptor beta chain derives from a study of blood T cell repertoires in COVID-19. CDR1 and CDR2 from the germline V gene are MDHEN and SYDVKM. This CDR3 has 13 residues. Trimming pared 5 bases from V and 12 bases from J, leaving 18 bases between. The method was immunoSEQ multiplex PCR; TCRdb's version includes in-frame clones alone and lacks a portion of them. The data contain 97,000 or so clones, just under 95% of them seen just once; the ten biggest clones take up 1.5% to 2.5%. The TCR was taken from a woman between 45 and 65 years old with COVID-19, enrolled during active disease. The chain recombines TRBV28 with TRBJ2-3; tentatively, D is TRBD2 (5 bases). The sequenced sample was peripheral blood. The CDR3 nucleotides read TGTGCCAGCAGTAACCCACTAGTTCGGTCTCAGTATTTT. It is translated as CASSNPLVRSQYF. Full variable domain (outside the CDR3, taken from reference TRBV28 and TRBJ2-3): DVKVTQSSRYLVKRTGEKVFLECVQDMDHENMFWYRQDPGLGLRLIYFSYDVKMKEKGDIPEGYSVSREKKERFSLILESASTNQTSMYLCASSNPLVRSQYFGPGTRLTVL.